One and the same sample provided the 25 T cell receptor beta chains below, sequenced in a study of early stage breast cancer tumors listed by TCRdb under 2017. The library relied on the immunoSEQ multiplex PCR assay. The immuneACCESS repertoire file appears here via TCRdb, limited to in-frame rearrangements. These files lack a portion of the clones; in checked studies, under half of the deficit traces to unresolved V genes, and the cause of the others is not known. This sample has 25,000 to 30,000 clones in its table, and roughly 86% of those were observed once. The ten most abundant clones make up roughly 9.9% of the sample. The sample taken for sequencing was blood. Source of these receptors: a person aged 50 to 59 with breast cancer.

The V gene is TRBV2, the J gene TRBJ2-2, with a possible D match to TRBD1 (6 bases). The V gene lost 8 bases and the J gene lost 3 bases, with 19 bases spanning the gap. Germline lookup yields CDR1 SNHLY and CDR2 FYNNEI. The CDR3 consists of 16 residues. The CDR3: CASGDLAGDYTGELFF. The CDR3 coding sequence is TGTGCCAGCGGAGACTTGGCAGGGGATTACACCGGGGAGCTGTTTTTT. Using reference TRBV2 and TRBJ2-2 for the parts outside the CDR3, the full variable domain is EPEVTQTPSHQVTQMGQEVILRCVPISNHLYFYWYRQILGQKVEFLVSFYNNEISEKSEIFDDQFSVERPDGSNFTLKIRSTKLEDSAMYFCASGDLAGDYTGELFFGEGSRLTVL.

The chain is built from TRBV2 and TRBJ1-4; 9 nucleotides align to TRBD1. Germline CDR1 is SNHLY and CDR2 is FYNNEI. This CDR3 comprises 19 residues. The V gene end was trimmed by 6 bases and the J gene end by 6 bases; junction bases not matched to a gene: 20. CDR3 in amino acids: CASSPPVRAVRDRDEKLFF. CDR3 DNA: TGTGCCAGCAGCCCACCTGTTCGGGCCGTCCGGGACAGGGATGAAAAACTGTTTTTT. Supplemented by reference TRBV2 and TRBJ1-4, the full variable domain reads EPEVTQTPSHQVTQMGQEVILRCVPISNHLYFYWYRQILGQKVEFLVSFYNNEISEKSEIFDDQFSVERPDGSNFTLKIRSTKLEDSAMYFCASSPPVRAVRDRDEKLFFGSGTQLSVL.

This chain connects TRBV7-6 to TRBJ2-5; tentatively, D is TRBD1 (6 bases). Germline CDR1 SGHVS, CDR2 FNYEAQ. Between the trimmed V and J ends, which lost 4 bases and 4 bases, there was a span of 13 bases. The CDR3 loop spans 14 amino acids. The CDR3 spells CASSSGTFGETQYF. CDR3 bases: TGTGCCAGCAGCTCGGGGACATTTGGAGAGACCCAGTACTTC.

CDR3 sequence reads: CASSHLRGIQSSGNTIYF. Here the CDR3 DNA reads TGCGCCAGCAGCCACCTACGGGGGATCCAAAGCTCTGGAAACACCATATATTTT. The genes are TRBV4-1 and TRBJ1-3, with D perhaps TRBD1 (5 bases). The ends were cut back, 3 bases at V and 0 bases at J, with 18 bases in the middle. Per the germline V gene, CDR1 is MGHRA and CDR2 is YSYEKL. This CDR3 spans 18 amino acids.

J is TRBJ1-1 and V is TRBV4-1; no reliable D call. CDR1 and CDR2 (germline): MGHRA, YSYEKL. The length of the CDR3 is 12 residues. With 4 bases removed from V and 10 bases from J, the gap between germline ends came to 13 bases. The CDR3: CASSLSGGGAFF. CDR3 nucleotides: TGCGCCAGCAGCCTCTCGGGTGGAGGAGCTTTCTTT.

V usage is TRBV6-5 and J usage is TRBJ2-7; D possibly corresponds to TRBD1 (6 bases). CDR3 length: 14 amino acids. Germline V lookup: CDR1 MNHEY, CDR2 SVGAGI. The ends were cut back, 4 bases at V and 7 bases at J, with 17 bases in the middle. CDR3: CASSSQGSRLEQYF. The CDR3 nucleotides are TGTGCCAGCAGTTCCCAGGGGTCACGTTTGGAGCAGTACTTC.

The chain recombines TRBV7-9 with TRBJ2-1; no clear D gene. The CDR3 spans 15 residues. Germline CDR1 is SEHNR and CDR2 is FQNEAQ (reference sequence). The V end was cut by 0 bases, the J end by 7 bases, with 13 bases between. DNA of the CDR3: TGTGCCAGCAGCTTAGCGCTAACCGACAAAAATGAGCAGTTCTTC. Translated, it gives CASSLALTDKNEQFF.

This clone was seen only a few times. The V call is TRBV18, the J call TRBJ1-4; D perhaps matches TRBD1 (6 bases). The CDR3 covers 14 residues. Trimming shortened V by 1 base and J by 8 bases, and 11 bases separated the two germline ends. Germline lookup yields CDR1 KGHSH and CDR2 LQKENI. The CDR3 protein is CASSPRDNGEKLFF. In nucleotides, the CDR3 is TGTGCCAGCTCACCACGGGACAACGGGGAAAAACTGTTTTTT.

The rearrangement links TRBV27 to TRBJ2-5; D is perhaps TRBD1 (8 bases). Trimming removed 5 bases from V and 1 base from J, with 20 bases in between. The CDR3 covers 17 residues. Germline CDR1 MNHEY, CDR2 SMNVEV (reference sequence). CDR3 sequence reads: CASSTQGAGVSQETQYF. For the CDR3, the DNA is TGTGCCAGCAGTACCCAGGGGGCGGGGGTTTCCCAAGAGACCCAGTACTTC.

The chain carries TRBV19 and TRBJ1-5; weak D call: TRBD1 (6 bases). V lost 3 bases, J lost 4 bases, and 10 bases lay in between. CDR3 length: 14 amino acids. Germline CDR1 reads LNHDA; CDR2 reads SQIVND (reference sequence). CDR3 residues: CASSIDRYNQPQHF. In DNA form, the CDR3 reads TGTGCCAGTAGTATCGACAGGTATAATCAGCCCCAGCATTTT.

The chain uses TRBV29-1 and TRBJ2-3; perhaps TRBD1 as D (6 bases). The V gene's germline CDR1 is SQVTM and CDR2 ANQGSEA. CDR3 length equals 12 residues. Deletions cut 7 bases from V and 4 bases from J, with 12 bases between. CDR3 bases: TGCAGCGCTACAGGGTTGGCAGATACGCAGTATTTT. Translating it yields CSATGLADTQYF.

The chain links TRBV27 to TRBJ1-5; D is perhaps TRBD1 (5 bases). The V gene's germline CDR1 is MNHEY and CDR2 SMNVEV (reference sequence). V lost 8 bases, J lost 1 base, and 9 bases lay in between. This CDR3 region has 13 residues. The CDR3 protein is CASRGKSNQPQHF. CDR3 coding DNA: TGTGCCAGCCGGGGGAAAAGCAATCAGCCCCAGCATTTT.

The chain joins TRBV7-2 to TRBJ2-1, with D hard to call. The CDR3 has 16 amino acids. Trimming pared 2 bases from V and 0 bases from J, leaving 11 bases between. Germline V gene data show CDR1 as SGHTA and CDR2 as FQGNSA. Here the CDR3 reads CASSLRAWSSYNEQFF. The CDR3 DNA reads as TGTGCCAGCAGCTTAAGAGCGTGGAGCTCCTACAATGAGCAGTTCTTC.

The rearrangement links TRBV5-4 to TRBJ2-3, with TRBD2 identical over 14 bases. The V segment lost 2 bases and the J segment 8 bases; nucleotides outside the gene matches: 10. The CDR3 length is 17 residues. Looked up from germline, CDR1 is SGHNT and CDR2 is YYREEE (reference sequence). The CDR3 is CASSFQATSGGAGTQYF. The CDR3 nucleotides read TGTGCCAGCAGCTTCCAAGCGACTAGCGGGGGGGCCGGTACGCAGTATTTT.

The gene calls are TRBV28 and TRBJ2-1; TRBD1 aligns across 7 bases. V gave up 6 bases and J gave up 6 bases; unmatched junction bases: 17. This CDR3 is 17 amino acids long. Germline V gene sequence: CDR1 MDHEN, CDR2 SYDVKM. This chain's CDR3 is CASSSRARTGWLNEQFF. DNA for the CDR3: TGTGCCAGCAGCTCAAGGGCTCGGACAGGATGGCTCAATGAGCAGTTCTTC.

J is TRBJ1-4 and V is TRBV28; 10 positions agree with TRBD1. Germline CDR1 reads MDHEN; CDR2 reads SYDVKM. This CDR3 comprises 15 residues. V shed 3 bases and J 8 bases; nucleotides not matched to a gene: 6. DNA of the CDR3: TGTGCCAGCAGTTTGAGGACAGGGGGGGCCGAAAAACTGTTTTTT. Translating it yields CASSLRTGGAEKLFF.

The chain is built from TRBV5-1 and TRBJ2-3, with TRBD2 matching over 7 bases. The ends lost 2 bases at V and 2 bases at J; junction bases unmatched: 5. This CDR3 has 15 amino acids. The germline V gene has CDR1 SGHRS and CDR2 YFSETQ. In DNA form, the CDR3 reads TGCGCCAGCAGCTTTAGCGGGCCTCCCACAGATACGCAGTATTTT. It specifies CASSFSGPPTDTQYF.

This chain connects TRBV5-4 to TRBJ2-5, with 11 bases that match TRBD2. CDR1 is SGHNT and CDR2 is YYREEE in the germline V gene (reference sequence). The CDR3 totals 15 residues. V was clipped by 4 bases and J by 3 bases; unmatched bases: 5. The CDR3 DNA sequence: TGTGCCAGCAGCATCCCGGGACTAGCGGAAGAGACCCAGTACTTC. Its translation is CASSIPGLAEETQYF. The whole variable domain, remainder taken from reference TRBV5-4 and TRBJ2-5, is ETGVTQSPTHLIKTRGQQVTLRCSSQSGHNTVSWYQQALGQGPQFIFQYYREEENGRGNFPPRFSGLQFPNYSSELNVNALELDDSALYLCASSIPGLAEETQYFGPGTRLLVL.

The chain couples TRBV6-6 to TRBJ2-2; D uncertain. From germline, CDR1 is MNHNY and CDR2 SVGAGI (reference sequence). This CDR3 is built from 13 residues. Trimming cost V 7 bases and J 6 bases, with 12 bases left between them. CDR3 DNA: TGTGCCAGCACCCTGACCCCACCCGGGGAGCTGTTTTTT. Protein product: CASTLTPPGELFF.

Only one count was recorded for this clone. The rearrangement links TRBV7-9 to TRBJ2-5, with 10 positions matching TRBD1. The V and J ends lost 4 bases and 5 bases, in that order; junction bases with no gene match: 4. Per the germline V gene, CDR1 is SEHNR and CDR2 is FQNEAQ (reference sequence). The CDR3 loop spans 14 amino acids. The CDR3 coding sequence is TGTGCCAGCAGCTGGGGACAGGGGCGGGAGACCCAGTACTTC. Translating it yields CASSWGQGRETQYF. The variable domain in full, completed from reference TRBV7-9 and TRBJ2-5, reads DTGVSQNPRHKITKRGQNVTFRCDPISEHNRLYWYRQTLGQGPEFLTYFQNEAQLEKSRLLSDRFSAERPKGSFSTLEIQRTEQGDSAMYLCASSWGQGRETQYFGPGTRLLVL.

The genes are TRBV5-1 and TRBJ1-2; TRBD1 aligns across 9 bases. The germline gives CDR1 SGHRS, CDR2 YFSETQ. V dropped 3 bases and J dropped 3; count of bases not matched to a gene: 0. There are 13 residues in the CDR3. The DNA of the CDR3 is TGCGCCAGCAGCTGGGACAGGGACTATGGCTACACCTTC. This translates into CASSWDRDYGYTF.

This chain links TRBV11-2 with TRBJ1-5, with D unclear. CDR1 is SGHAT, CDR2 FQNNGV, per germline. V was shortened by 1 base and J by 1 base, with 5 bases between the two germline ends. The CDR3 covers 14 residues. CDR3 sequence reads: CASSLAPSNQPQHF. In nucleotides, the CDR3 is TGTGCCAGCAGCTTAGCACCCAGCAATCAGCCCCAGCATTTT.

This clone has just one count. The V call is TRBV7-2, the J call TRBJ1-6, with TRBD1 matching 7 bases. Per germline, CDR1 SGHTA and CDR2 FQGNSA. Losses at the gene ends were 1 base for V and 10 bases for J; bases not matched to a gene: 10. The CDR3 covers 16 residues. For the CDR3, the DNA is TGTGCCAGCAGCTTAGAACCCCAGGGGGTAGGGTCACCCCTCCACTTT. Translating gives CASSLEPQGVGSPLHF.

The CDR3 DNA sequence: TGCAGCGTTGAAAAGCAAGATAGGACTAGCGGGATGTACGAGCAGTACTTC. Its protein is CSVEKQDRTSGMYEQYF. The chain is built from TRBV29-1 and TRBJ2-7; 12 nucleotides agree with TRBD2. Germline loops: CDR1 SQVTM, CDR2 ANQGSEA. The CDR3 length is 17 residues. The V and J ends lost 2 bases and 4 bases, in that order; junction bases with no gene match: 12.

The chain has TRBV28 and TRBJ1-2; 8 bases match TRBD1. Germline lookup yields CDR1 MDHEN and CDR2 SYDVKM. Trimming at V came to 6 bases and at J to 7 bases, leaving 13 bases not matched to a gene. The CDR3 sequence is 15 residues long. Here the CDR3 DNA reads TGTGCCAGCAGCATAGGACAGGGTCTGTCCACTGGCTACACCTTC. Its protein is CASSIGQGLSTGYTF.